These 17 T cell receptor beta chains originate from one sample sequenced in a study of blood T cell repertoires in COVID-19. The data were produced by immunoSEQ multiplex PCR, yet TCRdb's version contains in-frame clones alone and is incomplete. The sample carries some 150,000 clones, about four fifths recorded once. The specimen sequenced was peripheral blood. The receptors here all came from a woman of 80 years or more with acute or convalescent COVID-19.

The rearrangement links TRBV7-9 to TRBJ2-3, with D maybe TRBD1 (5 bases). The V gene's germline CDR1 is SEHNR and CDR2 FQNEAQ (reference sequence). This CDR3 contains 15 residues. V lost 5 bases, J lost 4 bases, and 16 bases lay in between. The CDR3 sequence: CASSPRQGWADTQYF. The CDR3 DNA follows: TGTGCCAGCAGCCCTCGCCAGGGTTGGGCAGATACGCAGTATTTT.

The rearrangement joins TRBV7-2 to TRBJ2-5; 7 bases are shared with TRBD1. Germline values: CDR1 SGHTA, CDR2 FQGNSA. CDR3 length: 12 amino acids. The ends lost 1 base at V and 7 bases at J; junction bases unmatched: 0. CDR3 in DNA: TGTGCCAGCAGCTTAGAGGGGGCGACCCAGTACTTC. It translates to CASSLEGATQYF.

V usage is TRBV19 and J usage is TRBJ1-5; 9 bases agree with TRBD1. The V segment lost 6 bases and the J segment 1 base; nucleotides outside the gene matches: 4. Germline V gene lookup returns CDR1 LNHDA and CDR2 SQIVND (reference sequence). The CDR3 loop spans 15 amino acids. Here the CDR3 DNA reads TGTGCCAGTAGGGGACAGGGAGTGAGCAATCAGCCCCAGCATTTT. As protein: CASRGQGVSNQPQHF.

The V call is TRBV2, the J call TRBJ1-2; TRBD1 matches at 7 bases. J lost 8 bases, V lost 5 bases, and 11 bases had no gene match. CDR1 SNHLY and CDR2 FYNNEI come from the germline V gene. The CDR3 contains 14 residues. CDR3 nucleotide sequence: TGTGCCAGCAGTAGGGGTTTACAGGGGTTAGGCTACACCTTC. Amino acid sequence: CASSRGLQGLGYTF. The variable domain in full, completed from reference TRBV2 and TRBJ1-2, reads EPEVTQTPSHQVTQMGQEVILRCVPISNHLYFYWYRQILGQKVEFLVSFYNNEISEKSEIFDDQFSVERPDGSNFTLKIRSTKLEDSAMYFCASSRGLQGLGYTFGSGTRLTVV.

This chain links TRBV7-9 with TRBJ2-1; 7 bases map to TRBD1. The CDR3 runs 13 residues. The germline CDR1 and CDR2 sequences are SEHNR and FQNEAQ (reference sequence). Losses at the gene ends were 6 bases for V and 8 bases for J; bases not matched to a gene: 7. CDR3: CASSRRQGDEQFF. CDR3 sequence (DNA): TGTGCCAGCAGTAGACGACAGGGCGATGAGCAGTTCTTC.

This clone was counted only a few times. This chain links TRBV12-3 or TRBV12-4 with TRBJ1-2; D unresolved. The CDR3 is 13 residues long. The V end lost 6 bases, the J end lost 6 bases, and 14 bases lay between the germline ends. CDR3 sequence reads: CASRRRTLDGYTF. CDR3 nucleotides: TGTGCCAGCAGGCGGAGGACGCTCGATGGCTACACCTTC.

J is TRBJ1-6 and V is TRBV27; D unresolved. Germline V gives CDR1 MNHEY, CDR2 SMNVEV (reference sequence). The V and J ends lost 5 bases and 13 bases respectively, with 18 bases between them. There are 14 residues in the CDR3. CDR3 coding DNA: TGTGCCAGCAGTCCCCAGAAGTTAGCACTCCCCCTCCACTTT. Its translation: CASSPQKLALPLHF.

The chain has TRBV20-1 and TRBJ2-1; TRBD2 aligns across 8 bases. Germline-derived CDR1 and CDR2 are DFQATT and SNEGSKA (reference sequence). Trimming cost V 3 bases and J 6 bases; bases outside gene matches: 4. The CDR3 contains 13 residues. The CDR3 region is CSASTGRANEQFF. The DNA of the CDR3 is TGCAGTGCTAGTACCGGGAGGGCCAATGAGCAGTTCTTC.

The J gene is TRBJ2-7, the V gene TRBV6-5; D may be TRBD2 (5 bases). Trimming took 6 bases from V and 4 from J, leaving 10 bases between them. Germline-derived CDR1 and CDR2 are MNHEY and SVGAGI. This CDR3 region has 12 residues. Written as DNA, the CDR3 is TGTGCCAGCAGGGAGGACGGATACGAGCAGTACTTC. This gives the protein CASREDGYEQYF.

The chain links TRBV28 to TRBJ1-1; 9 bases line up with TRBD1. The germline CDR1 and CDR2 sequences are MDHEN and SYDVKM. V gave up 6 bases and J gave up 6 bases; unmatched junction bases: 5. This CDR3 contains 13 residues. The CDR3 protein is CASRPTGGPEAFF. In DNA form, the CDR3 reads TGTGCCAGCAGACCAACAGGGGGCCCTGAAGCTTTCTTT.

CDR3 sequence reads: CASSRVAGGNNEQFF. In DNA form, the CDR3 reads TGCGCCAGCAGCCGCGTGGCGGGGGGGAACAATGAGCAGTTCTTC. The gene calls are TRBV5-1 and TRBJ2-1; TRBD2 matches at 9 bases. CDR1 and CDR2 (germline): SGHRS, YFSETQ. The length of the CDR3 is 15 residues. V lost 4 bases, J lost 5 bases, and 7 bases stayed unmatched.

The chain recombines TRBV9 with TRBJ2-7; D is unclear. The CDR3 contains 13 residues. CDR1 and CDR2 (germline): SGDLS, YYNGEE. The V end lost 3 bases, the J end lost 6 bases, and 13 bases lay between the germline ends. CDR3 loop: CASSAGAAPEQYF. The CDR3 coding sequence is TGTGCCAGCAGCGCTGGAGCTGCCCCCGAGCAGTACTTC.

The CDR3 reads CASSWDNSYEQYF. Here the CDR3 DNA reads TGTGCCAGCAGCTGGGACAACTCCTACGAGCAGTACTTC. The chain is built from TRBV6-2 or TRBV6-3 and TRBJ2-7, with TRBD1 as a possible D gene (6 bases). The V gene's germline CDR1 is MNHEY and CDR2 SVGEGT. Trimming removed 6 bases at V and 0 bases at J, with 9 bases between. This CDR3 is built from 13 residues.

The chain joins TRBV4-1 to TRBJ1-1; D unclear. Trimming left V 0 bases short and J 6 bases short, with 11 bases between. Germline assignment: CDR1 MGHRA and CDR2 YSYEKL. The CDR3 extends over 14 amino acids. The CDR3 DNA reads TGCGCCAGCAGCCAAGATCGGGGTCGGCCTGAAGCTTTCTTT. This codes for CASSQDRGRPEAFF.

The chain employs TRBV18 and TRBJ1-1; D unclear. The V and J ends lost 0 bases and 6 bases respectively, with 8 bases between them. Germline V CDR1 and CDR2: KGHSH, LQKENI. CDR3 length: 13 residues. The CDR3 DNA reads TGTGCCAGCTCACCACCGGCAGAGGCTGAAGCTTTCTTT. Translated, it gives CASSPPAEAEAFF.

This clone was picked up a small number of times. V is TRBV14 and J is TRBJ2-7, with TRBD1 matching over 8 bases. CDR1 and CDR2 from the germline V gene are SGHDN and FVKESK. V gave up 4 bases and J gave up 9 bases; unmatched junction bases: 11. This CDR3 has 14 residues. CDR3 loop: CASSPGQGWLVQYF. In DNA, the CDR3 is TGTGCCAGCAGCCCTGGACAGGGTTGGTTGGTGCAGTACTTC.

The chain has TRBV7-8 and TRBJ1-2; 9 bases map to TRBD1. The CDR3 runs 15 residues. With V trimmed by 1 base and J by 5 bases, 5 bases remained unmatched. Germline loops: CDR1 SGHVS, CDR2 FQNEAQ. Written as DNA, the CDR3 is TGTGCCAGCAGCTTAGGACAGGGGGAGAAGTATGGCTACACCTTC. Translation gives CASSLGQGEKYGYTF.